These 15 T cell receptor beta chains came from one sample sequenced in a study of cytomegalovirus exposure and HLA in healthy donors. The primer mix had 60 Vbeta and 13 Jbeta primers. Measured with immunoSEQ multiplex PCR; TCRdb has only the in-frame clones, and not every one. The sample shows almost 200,000 clones, more than 75% of them seen only once. What was sequenced was PBMCs. The receptors were sampled from a male donor in good health and CMV-seropositive.

This chain joins TRBV9 and TRBJ1-3; a weak D match, TRBD1 (5 bases). Germline V gene lookup returns CDR1 SGDLS and CDR2 YYNGEE. The germline V and J ends were trimmed by 3 bases and 4 bases, with 20 bases remaining between them. The length of the CDR3 is 17 residues. The CDR3, as DNA: TGTGCCAGCAGCGCCCGTGAGGGCGGGGGAGGAGGAAACACCATATATTTT. Its protein is CASSAREGGGGGNTIYF.

The rearrangement links TRBV30 to TRBJ2-4, with 8 bases matching TRBD1. Germline values: CDR1 GTSNPN, CDR2 SVGIG (reference sequence). The CDR3 is 15 residues long. V shed 4 bases, J shed 6 bases, and the junction held 11 bases outside the gene matches. CDR3 coding DNA: TGTGCCTGGACGGAACCGGACAGGGAGAGAAACATTCAGTACTTC. This sequence encodes CAWTEPDRERNIQYF.

This clone has a single count. This chain links TRBV15 with TRBJ2-7; D not resolved. V lost 1 base, J lost 1 base, and 5 bases lay in between. Germline loops: CDR1 LNHNV, CDR2 YYDKDF (reference sequence). The CDR3 runs 13 residues. Here the CDR3 DNA reads TGTGCCACCAGCAGAGTTCCGTCCTACGAGCAGTACTTC. Protein: CATSRVPSYEQYF.

The V gene is TRBV2, the J gene TRBJ2-5; TRBD2 is a possible D gene (5 bases). The closer fit of TRBJ2-7 to the DNA end suggests the J call may be wrong. Germline V gene sequence: CDR1 SNHLY, CDR2 FYNNEI. This CDR3 is 18 amino acids long. The CDR3 protein is CASSDPPVRGFPAYEQYF. The CDR3, as DNA: TGTGCCAGCAGTGATCCCCCAGTAAGAGGGTTCCCCGCCTACGAGCAGTACTTC.

Remarks on this clone: A junction end diverges from the germline sequence, so it may reflect a read error. The chain links TRBV7-9 to TRBJ2-7; TRBD2 agrees at 7 bases. The CDR3 runs 16 residues. The germline gives CDR1 SEHNR, CDR2 FQNEAQ (reference sequence). The CDR3 nucleotides are TGTTCCAGCAGCTTAGTCGGGCTAGCGGCAGACTACGAGCAGTACTTC. Encoded protein: CSSSLVGLAADYEQYF.

The chain joins TRBV13 to TRBJ2-5; maybe TRBD2 (6 bases). The CDR3 totals 15 residues. From germline, CDR1 is PRHDT and CDR2 FYEKMQ (reference sequence). The V end lost 6 bases, the J end lost 6 bases, and 20 bases lay between the germline ends. The CDR3 sequence is CASSWMRGLGKTQYF. The CDR3 DNA follows: TGTGCCAGCAGTTGGATGCGGGGTCTCGGTAAGACCCAGTACTTC.

V is TRBV10-3 and J is TRBJ1-1; D is perhaps TRBD1 (5 bases). The CDR3 loop spans 13 amino acids. V gave up 4 bases and J gave up 3 bases, with 9 bases separating them. From germline, CDR1 is ENHRY and CDR2 SYGVKD. This CDR3 reads CAISGREDTEAFF. CDR3 bases: TGTGCCATCAGTGGCAGGGAGGACACTGAAGCTTTCTTT.

This CDR3 is CASSPGTSGIYEQYF. In nucleotides, the CDR3 is TGCGCCAGCAGCCCCGGGACTAGCGGGATTTACGAGCAGTACTTC. The rearrangement links TRBV4-3 to TRBJ2-7; 13 positions agree with TRBD2. Germline V lookup: CDR1 LGHNA, CDR2 YSLEER. With V trimmed by 4 bases and J by 4 bases, 4 bases remained unmatched. CDR3 length equals 15 residues.

The V gene is TRBV7-9, the J gene TRBJ2-5; tentatively, D is TRBD2 (5 bases). TRBJ2-7 explains the end of the DNA better; the J call may be wrong. Germline CDR1 reads SEHNR; CDR2 reads FQNEAQ (reference sequence). The CDR3 has 12 amino acids. The CDR3 spells CASSLGVYEQYF. The CDR3 coding sequence is TGTGCCAGCAGCTTGGGAGTCTACGAGCAGTACTTC.

Note on this clone: This sample includes further DNA sequences coding for the same CDR3. V and J are TRBV5-1 and TRBJ1-1; D is undetermined. The CDR3 runs to 12 residues. CDR1 is SGHRS, CDR2 YFSETQ, per germline. V was cut by 4 bases and J by 4 bases, with 8 bases left in between. Here the CDR3 reads CASSLDSTEAFF. CDR3 nucleotides: TGCGCCAGCAGCCTGGATAGCACTGAAGCTTTCTTT.

This clone was counted once. The rearrangement links TRBV4-3 to TRBJ2-7; TRBD2 matches at 10 bases. The V gene's germline CDR1 is LGHNA and CDR2 YSLEER. J lost 6 bases, V lost 4 bases, and 6 bases had no gene match. The CDR3 consists of 14 residues. In nucleotides, the CDR3 is TGCGCCAGCAGCCTCCTGGGACTAGCGAGCGAGCAGTACTTC. Translation: CASSLLGLASEQYF.

Points on this clone: The junction departs from the called germline gene at one end, perhaps through a read error. V gene TRBV6-5 combines with J gene TRBJ1-5; the D gene is possibly TRBD1 (5 bases). The CDR3 has 14 amino acids. CDR1 is MNHEY, CDR2 SVGAGI, per germline. The chain's CDR3 is CASSYQQENRPQHF. For the CDR3, the DNA is TGTGCCAGCAGTTACCAACAGGAGAATCGGCCCCAGCATTTT.

The V and J genes are TRBV7-2 and TRBJ2-4; D is unresolved. V dropped 0 bases and J dropped 12 bases, with 15 bases sitting between them. The CDR3 is 14 amino acids. Germline V gene lookup returns CDR1 SGHTA and CDR2 FQGNSA. As DNA, the CDR3 is TGTGCCAGCAGCTTAGCCCCGCGTTCCCCTACTCAGTACTTC. Protein product: CASSLAPRSPTQYF. Full variable domain (outside the CDR3, taken from reference TRBV7-2 and TRBJ2-4): GAGVSQSPSNKVTEKGKDVELRCDPISGHTALYWYRQSLGQGLEFLIYFQGNSAPDKSGLPSDRFSAERTGGSVSTLTIQRTQQEDSAVYLCASSLAPRSPTQYFGAGTRLSVL.

This chain links TRBV10-3 with TRBJ2-2; possibly TRBD2 for D (6 bases). This CDR3 region has 16 residues. CDR1 and CDR2 (germline): ENHRY, SYGVKD. The germline V and J ends were trimmed by 6 bases and 5 bases, with 19 bases remaining between them. In nucleotides, the CDR3 is TGTGCCATCAGCCAACAAATGGGGGGAGGTACCGGGGAGCTGTTTTTT. The encoded protein is CAISQQMGGGTGELFF.

V usage is TRBV28 and J usage is TRBJ2-7; 8 bases are a match to TRBD1. CDR3 length equals 14 residues. In germline, CDR1 is MDHEN, CDR2 SYDVKM. V lost 1 base, J lost 5 bases, and 4 bases stayed unmatched. The CDR3 is CASSLYRGENEQYF. CDR3 DNA: TGTGCCAGCAGTTTATACAGGGGGGAAAACGAGCAGTACTTC. Variable domain in full (rest from reference TRBV28 and TRBJ2-7): DVKVTQSSRYLVKRTGEKVFLECVQDMDHENMFWYRQDPGLGLRLIYFSYDVKMKEKGDIPEGYSVSREKKERFSLILESASTNQTSMYLCASSLYRGENEQYFGPGTRLTVT.